These T cell receptor beta chains were read from a single sample in a study of T cell responses to AZD1222 COVID-19 vaccine. Using immunoSEQ multiplex PCR, the repertoire was profiled, and TCRdb retains in-frame clones only, with some absent. Among roughly 130,000 clones listed, approximately 88% were seen once. The source was peripheral blood, collected on day 0 of MenACWY control vaccination. The receptors shown here come from an adult in good health. The conserved cysteine and the conserved F or W are not part of the CDR3 here. D genes are given only for firm matches. Some rows have no size entry. The others give once, few or many, or a class for an expanded clone.

D gene	clone size	J gene	V gene	CDR3 protein
-	-	TRBJ2-1	TRBV7-3	ASSLGGWRASSYNEQF
TRBD1	-	TRBJ1-2	TRBV6-5	ASGQGAFGYT
TRBD2	-	TRBJ2-4	TRBV11-2	ASSLVAGGPNIQY
-	once	TRBJ1-4	TRBV18	ASSPPGTSRANEKLF
-	-	TRBJ1-6	TRBV28	ASSPRKSSYNSPLH
-	-	TRBJ1-5	TRBV28	ASTMTGTGNQPQH
TRBD1	-	TRBJ2-3	TRBV28	ASSPDRGRADTQY
TRBD1	-	TRBJ1-1	TRBV19	ASRQGAIPEAF
-	-	TRBJ2-2	TRBV2	ANVQANTGELF
TRBD2	-	TRBJ2-5	TRBV28	ASALGTSPGETQY
-	few	TRBJ2-5	TRBV18	ASSPQGNQETQY
-	-	TRBJ1-1	TRBV15	ATSVTTGSTEAF
TRBD2	-	TRBJ2-3	TRBV10-3	ATQREGGTDTQY
-	-	TRBJ2-1	TRBV28	ASSSDTYNEQF
-	-	TRBJ1-1	TRBV11-3	ASSLGPDTEAF
TRBD1	once	TRBJ2-7	TRBV11-2	ASSPLPGTGTLEQY
-	few	TRBJ1-3	TRBV28	ASSFSSSDTIY
TRBD1	few	TRBJ2-6	TRBV3-1/TRBV3-2	ASSHRQGSSGANVLT
-	-	TRBJ2-5	TRBV6-1	ASSEGTGNQY
-	few	TRBJ1-1	TRBV3-1/TRBV3-2	ASSFIGGQYAEAF
TRBD1	-	TRBJ2-5	TRBV9	ASSVHGQGGAQETQY
TRBD1	-	TRBJ2-2	TRBV6-2/TRBV6-3	ASSYGTVNTGELF
-	-	TRBJ2-5	TRBV9	ASSSTATRKETQY
TRBD2	-	TRBJ2-2	TRBV3-1/TRBV3-2	ASNPGPSGRFTGELF
-	few	TRBJ1-1	TRBV28	ASSLYLRGVNTEAF
-	-	TRBJ2-2	TRBV5-1	ASSLFPGRLTNTGELF
-	-	TRBJ2-2	TRBV23-1	ASSSRDTNTGELF
-	-	TRBJ1-6	TRBV27	ASSRGLGAPLH
-	-	TRBJ1-2	TRBV19	ASSITGMDGYT